These 13 T cell receptor beta chains share one sample of origin, sequenced in a study of blood T cell repertoires in COVID-19. Here immunoSEQ multiplex PCR was the method, and the copy in TCRdb shows in-frame clones only, minus some. The sample carries about 50,000 clones, about 90% recorded once. The sequencing sample was made of peripheral blood. The origin of the receptors is a human donor with active COVID-19. The donor label of this sample is uncertain.

The CDR3 region has the DNA TGTGCCAGCAGCCCCGGGACTAGCGGGGAAGAGACCCAGTACTTC. Translation gives CASSPGTSGEETQYF. The chain is built from TRBV7-9 and TRBJ2-5; 13 bases are a match to TRBD2. With V trimmed by 5 bases and J by 3 bases, 3 bases remained unmatched. CDR1 and CDR2 from the germline V gene are SEHNR and FQNEAQ (reference sequence). The CDR3 spans 15 residues.

The chain carries TRBV6-6 and TRBJ1-6, with 12 bases aligning to TRBD1. J was trimmed by 6 bases and V by 5 bases; bases with no gene match: 8. The germline V gene encodes CDR1 MNHNY and CDR2 SVGAGI (reference sequence). The CDR3 runs to 17 residues. In nucleotides, the CDR3 is TGTGCCAGCAGTCCGGGACAGGGGGCTTCTTTTAATTCACCCCTCCACTTT. Translated, it gives CASSPGQGASFNSPLHF.

J is TRBJ2-7 and V is TRBV3-1 (or the pseudogene TRBV3-2); D unresolved. V was pared by 3 bases and J by 5 bases, with 11 bases between. The length of the CDR3 is 13 residues. CDR1 LGHDT and CDR2 YNNKEL come from the germline V gene (reference sequence). In DNA, the CDR3 is TGTGCCAGCAGCCAGAGGATAGAAGACGAGCAGTACTTC. Its protein is CASSQRIEDEQYF.

This clone was detected only once. The chain couples TRBV20-1 to TRBJ1-2, with D perhaps TRBD1 (6 bases). The CDR3 extends over 12 amino acids. V shed 3 bases and J shed 4 bases, with 9 bases lying between them. Germline CDR1 is DFQATT and CDR2 is SNEGSKA (reference sequence). In nucleotides, the CDR3 is TGCAGTGCTAGTCAGGGGAGCTATGGCTACACCTTC. Translating gives CSASQGSYGYTF.

This chain connects TRBV6-6 to TRBJ2-7, with 10 bases fitting TRBD1. The V segment lost 2 bases and the J segment 2 bases; nucleotides outside the gene matches: 3. This CDR3 is built from 15 residues. Germline V gives CDR1 MNHNY, CDR2 SVGAGI (reference sequence). CDR3 sequence: CASSYGGTGAYEQYF. The CDR3, as DNA: TGTGCCAGCAGTTACGGGGGGACAGGGGCCTACGAGCAGTACTTC.

The chain has TRBV7-3 and TRBJ2-7; no definite D call. The germline CDR1 and CDR2 sequences are SGHTA and FQGTGA. The CDR3 loop spans 13 amino acids. Trimming removed 2 bases at V and 4 bases at J, with 9 bases between. CDR3 nucleotides: TGTGCCAGCAGCTTATCTTCTCTTTACGAGCAGTACTTC. It is translated as CASSLSSLYEQYF.

This chain uses TRBV6-6 with TRBJ2-2; D ambiguous. The V gene's germline CDR1 is MNHNY and CDR2 SVGAGI (reference sequence). V was trimmed by 8 bases and J by 4 bases, leaving 5 bases between them. The CDR3 contains 11 residues. The CDR3 sequence: CASLVTGELFF. Here the CDR3 DNA reads TGTGCCAGCCTAGTCACCGGGGAGCTGTTTTTT.

The chain has TRBV3-1 (or the pseudogene TRBV3-2) and TRBJ1-2; D perhaps matches TRBD1 (6 bases). Germline loops: CDR1 LGHDT, CDR2 YNNKEL (reference sequence). The CDR3 contains 17 residues. V was shortened by 0 bases and J by 4 bases, with 18 bases between the two germline ends. CDR3 bases: TGTGCCAGCAGCCAAGATCTCGGGGGGCGGGTTATCTATGGCTACACCTTC. Its translation: CASSQDLGGRVIYGYTF.

This clone has just a few counts. The rearrangement joins TRBV6-6 to TRBJ1-1; D is undetermined. Germline CDR1 and CDR2: MNHNY and SVGAGI (reference sequence). The CDR3 length is 11 residues. The V end was cut by 5 bases, the J end by 10 bases, with 11 bases between. The CDR3, as DNA: TGTGCCAGCAGTGTACGCGGAACAGCTTTCTTT. It translates to CASSVRGTAFF.

The gene calls are TRBV6-5 and TRBJ2-1, with D maybe TRBD1 (5 bases). V was cut by 2 bases and J by 0 bases, with 8 bases left in between. The CDR3 is 15 residues long. Per germline, CDR1 MNHEY and CDR2 SVGAGI. In DNA form, the CDR3 reads TGTGCCAGCAGTTACAGGGGAAGCTCCTACAATGAGCAGTTCTTC. Translation gives CASSYRGSSYNEQFF.

This clone was detected only a few times. The chain is built from TRBV7-3 and TRBJ1-2; no definite D call. The germline V gene encodes CDR1 SGHTA and CDR2 FQGTGA. The CDR3 consists of 20 residues. Between the trimmed V and J ends, which lost 2 bases and 2 bases, there was a span of 27 bases. DNA for the CDR3: TGTGCCAGCAGCTTAGAAGCCGGGGTAAACTACAAGAGGTTCAACTATGGCTACACCTTC. Amino acid sequence: CASSLEAGVNYKRFNYGYTF.

This chain links TRBV19 with TRBJ1-3; 8 bases fit TRBD1. J lost 3 bases, V lost 6 bases, and 10 bases had no gene match. The CDR3 runs 16 residues. CDR1 is LNHDA, CDR2 SQIVND, per germline (reference sequence). This chain's CDR3 is CASRIFRGRRGNTIYF. DNA for the CDR3: TGTGCCAGTAGGATATTCAGGGGGCGCCGTGGAAACACCATATATTTT.

The rearrangement joins TRBV19 to TRBJ1-5; 7 bases align to TRBD1. Germline-derived CDR1 and CDR2 are LNHDA and SQIVND (reference sequence). V trimming: 2 bases; J trimming: 9 bases; junction bases outside the gene matches: 10. This CDR3 is 15 amino acids long. The CDR3, as DNA: TGTGCCAGTAGTATACGAGCAAACAGGGGTCTGCCCCAGCATTTT. Amino acids: CASSIRANRGLPQHF.